The 13 T cell receptor beta chains below all came from one sample that was sequenced in a study of blood T cell repertoires in COVID-19. The table came from immunoSEQ multiplex PCR; TCRdb's copy has only in-frame clones and leaves some out. The table records 73,000 or so clones, about 80% of them present only once. The sequencing sample was made of peripheral blood. The receptors here all came from a woman in her fifties or sixties with acute or convalescent COVID-19.

The chain couples TRBV6-5 to TRBJ2-2, with D possibly matching TRBD1 (6 bases). Trimming took 6 bases from V and 7 from J, leaving 12 bases between them. This CDR3 contains 13 residues. The V gene's germline CDR1 is MNHEY and CDR2 SVGAGI. Here the CDR3 reads CASRGQGSGELFF. CDR3 coding DNA: TGTGCCAGCAGGGGCCAGGGGAGCGGGGAGCTGTTTTTT.

The chain employs TRBV12-5 and TRBJ2-6; TRBD1 is a possible D gene (6 bases). Germline V CDR1 and CDR2: LGHNT, FRNRAP. The CDR3 runs to 16 residues. V shed 6 bases and J shed 0 bases, with 12 bases lying between them. The CDR3 region is CASGQQGFSGANVLTF. The CDR3 nucleotides read TGTGCTAGTGGACAACAGGGCTTCTCTGGGGCCAACGTCCTGACTTTC.

In DNA, the CDR3 is TGTGCCAGCAGCCTTGGACAGGGAGGCACTGAAGCTTTCTTT. Its protein is CASSLGQGGTEAFF. V and J are TRBV3-1 (or the pseudogene TRBV3-2) and TRBJ1-1, with 8 bases fitting TRBD1. CDR3 length: 14 residues. Germline CDR1 and CDR2: LGHDT and YNNKEL (reference sequence). Trimming at V came to 4 bases and at J to 4 bases, leaving 5 bases not matched to a gene.

J is TRBJ1-2 and V is TRBV6-4; D is perhaps TRBD1 (6 bases). Germline assignment: CDR1 MRHNA and CDR2 SNTAGT. Trimming took off 4 bases at V and 6 bases at J, with 12 bases between the two ends. This CDR3 is built from 13 residues. The CDR3, as DNA: TGTGCCAGCAGTGCTGGGGGCGTGGATGGCTACACCTTC. It translates to CASSAGGVDGYTF.

The chain links TRBV27 to TRBJ1-2, with a weak D call TRBD1 (6 bases). Trimming took 5 bases from V and 6 from J, leaving 10 bases between them. This CDR3 contains 12 residues. Germline CDR1 MNHEY, CDR2 SMNVEV (reference sequence). The CDR3 DNA follows: TGTGCCAGCAGTCGGGACAACCATGGCTACACCTTC. This sequence encodes CASSRDNHGYTF.

The rearrangement links TRBV4-1 to TRBJ1-2; 8 nucleotides agree with TRBD1. Germline V gene sequence: CDR1 MGHRA, CDR2 YSYEKL. The V segment lost 3 bases and the J segment 4 bases; nucleotides outside the gene matches: 19. CDR3 size: 19 residues. The CDR3 here is CASSHTTDRVMGDFYGYTF. DNA of the CDR3: TGCGCCAGCAGCCACACAACGGACAGGGTAATGGGGGACTTCTATGGCTACACCTTC.

This chain connects TRBV5-5 to TRBJ1-2; 8 positions match TRBD1. Germline V gene data show CDR1 as SGHKS and CDR2 as YYEKEE (reference sequence). V was clipped by 4 bases and J by 7 bases; unmatched bases: 6. The CDR3 is 13 amino acids. As DNA, the CDR3 is TGTGCCAGCAGCAAGGACAGGGTCGGTGGCTACACCTTC. Protein sequence: CASSKDRVGGYTF.

This chain connects TRBV7-2 to TRBJ1-1, with 9 bases matching TRBD1. V shed 5 bases and J 2 bases; nucleotides not matched to a gene: 12. Germline V gene data show CDR1 as SGHTA and CDR2 as FQGNSA. The CDR3 is 17 amino acids. Written as DNA, the CDR3 is TGTGCCAGCAGCGACATGGGGACAGGGATTGTCAACACTGAAGCTTTCTTT. It translates to CASSDMGTGIVNTEAFF.

V gene TRBV6-6 combines with J gene TRBJ2-7; 12 bases match TRBD2. The length of the CDR3 is 16 residues. J gave up 5 bases and V 5 bases, and 10 bases lay outside the gene matches. Germline CDR1 is MNHNY and CDR2 is SVGAGI (reference sequence). CDR3: CASSGSTSGGRDEQYF. The CDR3 nucleotides are TGTGCCAGCAGTGGCTCAACTAGCGGGGGGCGCGACGAGCAGTACTTC.

V gene TRBV21-1 combines with J gene TRBJ2-2; the D call of TRBD2 is as the table states it, not checked on the DNA. TRBV21-1 is designated a pseudogene. This CDR3 is 13 amino acids long. CDR3 DNA: TGTGCCAGCATGCCAGCCGGAGACGGGGAGCTGTTTTTT. Translating gives CASMPAGDGELFF.

The J gene is TRBJ2-5, the V gene TRBV29-1; 7 bases are shared with TRBD1. J lost 4 bases, V lost 7 bases, and 6 bases had no gene match. This CDR3 region has 12 residues. Germline assignment: CDR1 SQVTM and CDR2 ANQGSEA. The CDR3 protein is CSASTGPETQYF. As DNA, the CDR3 is TGCAGCGCTTCGACAGGGCCAGAGACCCAGTACTTC.

V gene TRBV18 combines with J gene TRBJ2-5; tentative D call: TRBD2 (5 bases). Trimming removed 0 bases from V and 4 bases from J, with 15 bases in between. CDR1 is KGHSH, CDR2 LQKENI, per germline. The CDR3 extends over 16 amino acids. This CDR3 is CASSPPVGGLVETQYF. The CDR3 nucleotides read TGTGCCAGCTCACCACCGGTGGGCGGGTTAGTAGAGACCCAGTACTTC.

The J gene is TRBJ1-2, the V gene TRBV11-2; 7 bases agree with TRBD1. CDR1 SGHAT and CDR2 FQNNGV come from the germline V gene. V lost 0 bases, J lost 4 bases, and 2 bases stayed unmatched. The CDR3 has 14 residues. CDR3 in amino acids: CASSLEGTVYGYTF. The CDR3 bases are TGTGCCAGCAGCTTAGAAGGGACAGTCTATGGCTACACCTTC.